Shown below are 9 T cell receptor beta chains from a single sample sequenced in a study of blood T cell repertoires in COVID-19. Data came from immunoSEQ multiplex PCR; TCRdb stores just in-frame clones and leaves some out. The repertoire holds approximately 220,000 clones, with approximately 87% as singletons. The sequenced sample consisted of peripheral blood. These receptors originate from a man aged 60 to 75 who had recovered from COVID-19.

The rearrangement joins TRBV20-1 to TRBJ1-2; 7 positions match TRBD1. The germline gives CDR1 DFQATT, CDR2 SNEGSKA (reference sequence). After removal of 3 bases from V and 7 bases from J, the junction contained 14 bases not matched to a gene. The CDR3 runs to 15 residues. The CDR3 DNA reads TGCAGTGCTAGTCGGGGGACAGCCACTCATCGTGGCTACACCTTC. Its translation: CSASRGTATHRGYTF.

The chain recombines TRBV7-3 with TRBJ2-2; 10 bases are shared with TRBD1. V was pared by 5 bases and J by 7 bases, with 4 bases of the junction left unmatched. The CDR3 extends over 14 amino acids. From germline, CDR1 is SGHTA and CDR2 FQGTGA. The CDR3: CASSRDRGGGELFF. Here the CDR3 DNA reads TGTGCCAGCAGCCGGGACAGGGGAGGCGGGGAGCTGTTTTTT.

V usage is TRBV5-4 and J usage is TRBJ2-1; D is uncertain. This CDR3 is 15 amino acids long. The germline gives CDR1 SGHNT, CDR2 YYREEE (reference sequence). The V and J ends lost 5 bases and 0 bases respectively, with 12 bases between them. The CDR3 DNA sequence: TGTGCCAGCAGACAAGACTGGAGCTCCTACAATGAGCAGTTCTTC. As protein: CASRQDWSSYNEQFF.

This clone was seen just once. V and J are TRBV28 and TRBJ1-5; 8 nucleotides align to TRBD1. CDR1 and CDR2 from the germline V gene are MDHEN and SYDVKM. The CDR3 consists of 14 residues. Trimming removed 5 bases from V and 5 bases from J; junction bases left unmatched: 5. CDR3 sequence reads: CASSTGQVYQPQHF. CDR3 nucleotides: TGTGCCAGCAGTACGGGACAGGTCTATCAGCCCCAGCATTTT.

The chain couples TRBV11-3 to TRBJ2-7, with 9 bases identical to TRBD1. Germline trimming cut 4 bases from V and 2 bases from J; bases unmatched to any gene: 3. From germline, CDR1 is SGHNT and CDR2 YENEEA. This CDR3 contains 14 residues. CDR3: CASSWGQGTYEQYF. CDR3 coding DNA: TGTGCCAGCAGCTGGGGACAGGGAACCTACGAGCAGTACTTC.

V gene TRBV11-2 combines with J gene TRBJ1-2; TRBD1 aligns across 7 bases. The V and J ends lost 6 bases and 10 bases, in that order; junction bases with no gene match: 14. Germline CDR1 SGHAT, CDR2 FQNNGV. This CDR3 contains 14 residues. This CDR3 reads CASSRLGQAEDYTF. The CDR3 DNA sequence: TGTGCCAGCAGTCGACTAGGACAGGCGGAGGACTACACCTTC. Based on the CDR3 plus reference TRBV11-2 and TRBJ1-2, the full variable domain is EAGVAQSPRYKIIEKRQSVAFWCNPISGHATLYWYQQILGQGPKLLIQFQNNGVVDDSQLPKDRFSAERLKGVDSTLKIQPAKLEDSAVYLCASSRLGQAEDYTFGSGTRLTVV.

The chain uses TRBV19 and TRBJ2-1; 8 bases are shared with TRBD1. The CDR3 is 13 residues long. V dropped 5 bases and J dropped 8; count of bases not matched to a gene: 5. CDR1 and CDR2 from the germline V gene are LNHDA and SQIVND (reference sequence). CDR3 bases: TGTGCCAGTAGTGTGGACAGGGATTATGAGCAGTTCTTC. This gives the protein CASSVDRDYEQFF.

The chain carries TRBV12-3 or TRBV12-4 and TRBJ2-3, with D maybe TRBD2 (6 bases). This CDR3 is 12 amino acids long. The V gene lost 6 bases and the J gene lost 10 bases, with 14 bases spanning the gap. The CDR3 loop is CASSRDLRAQYF. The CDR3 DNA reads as TGTGCCAGCAGCCGGGACTTAAGGGCGCAGTATTTT.

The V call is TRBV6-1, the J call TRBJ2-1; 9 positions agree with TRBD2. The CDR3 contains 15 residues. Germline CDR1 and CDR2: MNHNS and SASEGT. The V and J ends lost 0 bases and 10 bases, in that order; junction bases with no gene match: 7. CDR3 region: CASSEARLAGDEQFF. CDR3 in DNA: TGTGCCAGCAGTGAAGCGAGGTTAGCGGGAGACGAGCAGTTCTTC.